Here is one TCR beta chain with its context. Its specificity is unknown. This sample was taken from a study of shared clonotypes between healthy human individuals. Findings of the study overall: The naive CD4 repertoires of a handful of donors were compared, and around 4.7% of clonotypes were shared.

CDR3 size: 16 residues. Unmatched junction bases numbered 10, after V lost 6 bases and J lost 1 base. Germline V gene lookup returns CDR1 MDHEN and CDR2 SYDVKM. Running of the assay took place at deep level. In the sorted-subset replicate PCRs, approximately 200 ng DNA, some 30,000 T cell genomes, was used. Sequencing was performed with immunoSEQ multiplex PCR; in TCRdb, only in-frame clones are kept and a portion is missing. This table has 500,000 to 700,000 clones, 95% appearing once. Naive CD8 populations comprised CD45RO-negative cells positively selected for CCR7, excluding terminally differentiated effector memory CD45RA+ cells.

Sequences were obtained from naive CD8+ T cells sorted from blood. The TCR comes from a woman under 40 in good health. The chain has TRBV28 and TRBJ2-7, with 9 bases identical to TRBD1. DNA for the CDR3: TGTGCCAGCAGCTCCCTCGGGACAGGGAGGTCCTACGAGCAGTACTTC. This encodes CASSSLGTGRSYEQYF.